This T cell receptor (beta chain) originates from a study of blood T cells in healthy people across ages (dated by TCRdb to 2014 to 2015). Regarding the research as a whole: Template switching captured roughly one uniquely barcoded TCR beta cDNA molecule per two T cells in model experiments. Age-related changes in TCR beta repertoire diversity were measured in the study by deep sequencing normalized with unique cDNA molecular identifiers. Four age groups were formed from the donors: young (average roughly 15 years), middle-aged (approximately 42), aged (around 68) and long-lived (more than 75). Donors of different ages were randomly distributed across sequencing lanes to avoid experimental bias. Two additional independent replicas of 1 million unique cDNA reads from the same blood draw were analyzed for two donors (one aged 18 to 29 and one aged 80 or older). What the study reported, not specific to this receptor: The percentage of naive T cells measured by flow cytometry correlated strongly with observed TCR beta diversity. Compared with the aged group, the long-lived group had more naive CD4+ T cells, fewer expanded clones and increased TCR diversity, suggesting age selection. Because the CMV infection status of the donors was unknown, age-related changes in expanded clonotypes may potentially have been confounded. Bulk unsorted PBMC profiling prevented conclusive comparison of naive and antigen-experienced compartments. Observed TCR beta diversity per million T cells fell roughly linearly with age, and a significant reduction was already apparent by age around 40. Estimates of total diversity based on one million sequenced T cells were considered lower bounds and underestimates.

Systemically healthy Caucasian individuals from Russia, 39 in total and aged 6 to 90 years, were included as donors. About 10 milliliters of peripheral blood were collected from each donor into EDTA-treated Vacutainer tubes. Ficoll-Paque density-gradient centrifugation was used to isolate PBMCs, with at least 6 million per sample. Trizol reagent was used to extract total RNA from PBMCs, with at least 6 micrograms per sample. For every donor, flow cytometry on a PBMC aliquot measured the percentage of naive CD45RAhigh/CD27high T cells. For this clonotype: Its antigen is still unknown. No base quality information exists; no much larger clone differs at one position.

Library method: 5' RACE. Data came from an Illumina HiSeq 2500. The second PCR ran for roughly 6 to 11 cycles and used a J-beta primer mix along with a sample-barcoded 5' primer. Each TCR beta cDNA molecule received a unique molecular identifier from a template-switch 5' adaptor carrying 12 random nucleotides. At least 2.5 million CDR3-containing paired-end reads were obtained from each sample. First-strand cDNA synthesis was performed from all RNA using the Mint cDNA synthesis kit, with priming by a TRBC-specific oligonucleotide. Following uracil-DNA glycosylase treatment, a first 18-cycle PCR with universal primers M1SS and BC2_uni_R was performed on all cDNA. Per the source publication's procedure: Each sample was normalized by randomly selecting 1 million high-quality reads, each carrying a distinct molecular identifier. Reads with shared molecular identifiers were discarded instead of being binned into consensus sequences. MiTCR, run with a Q25 quality threshold and the strictest error-elimination algorithm, handled CDR3 identification, clonotype clustering and error correction. A nonparametric unseen species model using Euler transformation provided a lower-bound estimate of total TCR beta diversity. The raw public reads went through TCRdb reprocessing: fastp at Q25, MiXCR clone calling, in-frame beta chains kept. Records with the same CDR3 protein are collapsed into one entry carrying the most frequent genes and DNA. The V and J calls shown here were made by TCRdb, not taken from the authors' results. Here the sample has roughly 1,800,000 distinct CDR3 sequences; 40% to 55% occur a single time. The top ten hold over 2% of the sample.

The junction shows trimming of 7 bases on V and 0 bases on J, plus 19 bases between the germline ends. As encoded in the germline V gene, CDR1 is SGHTA while CDR2 is FQGNSA. Spanning cysteine to phenylalanine, the CDR3 consists of 17 amino acids. The CDR3 DNA has 51 bases and is translated from base 1. This receptor was identified in a woman aged 40 to 50 in good health. The chain is made from TRBV7-2 and TRBJ2-1; the D gene is perhaps TRBD2, from 5 matching bases. Specimen: blood. In nucleotide form, the sequence is TGTGCCAGCACCACCAAAACGGGGTTTAGCTCCTACAATGAGCAGTTCTTC. The encoded protein is CASTTKTGFSSYNEQFF. The CDR3 plus the reference TRBV7-2 and TRBJ2-1 genes for the other parts give the full variable domain: GAGVSQSPSNKVTEKGKDVELRCDPISGHTALYWYRQSLGQGLEFLIYFQGNSAPDKSGLPSDRFSAERTGGSVSTLTIQRTQQEDSAVYLCASTTKTGFSSYNEQFFGPGTRLTVL.